This T cell receptor (beta chain) was obtained from a study of blood T cells in healthy people across ages. The ends lost 0 bases at V and 4 bases at J; junction bases unmatched: 4. CDR1 and CDR2 (germline): DFQATT, SNEGSKA (reference sequence). The CDR3 totals 15 residues. The authors ran a second PCR of about 7 to 12 cycles using a sample-barcoded 5' primer and a J-beta primer mix. A template-switch adaptor that had 12 random nucleotides put a tag on each cDNA molecule. TCRdb reanalysed the 5' RACE reads using MiXCR and keeps one entry per CDR3 protein. The data hold roughly 1,100,000 distinct CDR3 sequences, with about 23% observed a single time. Turning to this clonotype: Its antigen is unknown.

The study, taken as a whole, reports: Reliance upon unsorted PBMCs precluded definitive naive versus antigen-experienced comparison.

This sample also appeared in a second study, on T cells of mothers and their children. That paper notes: Related mother-child pairs showed slightly, non-significantly higher overlap than unrelated pairs.

The sequence was obtained from a girl aged 2 to 10 in good health. Source material: blood. The gene calls are TRBV20-1 and TRBJ2-5; 11 bases match TRBD2. The CDR3 coding sequence is TGCAGTGCTAGAGACCCGACTAGCGGGACAGAGACCCAGTACTTC. Its protein is CSARDPTSGTETQYF.